This TCR beta chain appears in the sequencing data of a study of early T cells in non-severe SARS-CoV-2 infection. About the study: Chains stayed unpaired after sequencing of bulk RNA from unsorted whole blood.

Germline V gives CDR1 SQVTM, CDR2 ANQGSEA. The CDR3 spans 16 residues. Unmatched junction bases numbered 12, after V lost 6 bases and J lost 2 bases. Individual cDNA molecules received unique molecular identifiers during library preparation. TCRdb re-derived calls from the 5' RACE reads in MiXCR, one entry per CDR3 protein. The sample has roughly 70,000 distinct CDR3 sequences, under 15% seen once. The J gene is TRBJ2-1, the V gene TRBV29-1; 8 bases fit TRBD2. The TCR was taken from an adult who was a healthcare worker with PCR-confirmed SARS-CoV-2 infection or an uninfected control (not recorded which). The sequenced material came from whole blood. The CDR3 coding sequence is TGCAGCGTGGGTTCCCTACCGGGAGGGCCCTACAATGAGCAGTTCTTC. Amino acids: CSVGSLPGGPYNEQFF.